This T cell receptor beta chain was profiled in a study of cytomegalovirus exposure and HLA in healthy donors. Germline lookup yields CDR1 SGHDT and CDR2 YYEEEE. The CDR3 covers 15 residues. The V gene lost 0 bases and the J gene lost 3 bases, with 11 bases spanning the gap. The PCR ran on 60 Vbeta and 13 Jbeta primers. Produced via immunoSEQ multiplex PCR; TCRdb's table is partial and in-frame only. Of some 100,000 clones listed, more than 65% were seen once; the top ten hold under 5.5%. V gene TRBV5-6 combines with J gene TRBJ2-3, with a weak D call TRBD2 (5 bases). The sample comprised PBMCs. The TCR originated in a woman aged 18-30 years in good health and CMV-seropositive. Here the CDR3 reads CASSLAPAGTDTQYF. The CDR3 DNA is TGTGCCAGCAGCTTGGCCCCTGCGGGTACAGATACGCAGTATTTT.